The TCR beta chain under discussion was sequenced for a study of shared clonotypes between healthy human individuals. About the study: CD4 naive and CD4 memory each took three plates per donor, while CD8 naive took two and CD8 memory one. Whole-study findings and limits: At large depth, rarefaction still showed sorted-subset sequencing to be incomplete. Across subsets, estimated richness was generally greater for naive than for memory populations.

The V gene lost 5 bases and the J gene lost 0 bases, with 12 bases spanning the gap. This CDR3 is built from 15 residues. Looked up from germline, CDR1 is SGHNT and CDR2 is YYREEE (reference sequence). CD45RO-negative, CCR7-positively selected cells formed the naive CD8 fraction, excluding terminally differentiated effector memory CD45RA+ cells. Each of the donors was a healthy adult who was HIV-negative and had not had a recent acute infection or vaccination. Comment on this clone: Its antigen is not identified.

The protocol was immunoSEQ multiplex PCR, while the TCRdb copy is restricted to in-frame clones and leaves out a portion. The sample consists of a few million clones, 93% of them appearing once. This rearrangement joins TRBV5-4 to TRBJ1-3, with a possible D match to TRBD1 (6 bases). Sequencing was done on a sample of naive CD8+ T cells from PBMCs. This sequence originates from a man younger than 35 in good health. Some clones in this sample may be carry-over from other donors' samples. CDR3 nucleotide sequence: TGTGCCAGCAGTGACAGGTTATTCTCTGGAAACACCATATATTTT. Its translation: CASSDRLFSGNTIYF. The whole variable domain, remainder taken from reference TRBV5-4 and TRBJ1-3, is ETGVTQSPTHLIKTRGQQVTLRCSSQSGHNTVSWYQQALGQGPQFIFQYYREEENGRGNFPPRFSGLQFPNYSSELNVNALELDDSALYLCASSDRLFSGNTIYFGEGSWLTVV.